This is a list of T cell receptor beta chains from one sample in a study of cytotoxic CD8 clonotypes in ibrutinib-treated CLL. Using immunoSEQ multiplex PCR, the repertoire was profiled, and TCRdb retains in-frame clones only, with some absent. The table has about 300,000 clones, 60% to 80% seen once. This sample comprised PBMCs, obtained at disease progression, from a patient treated with ibrutinib. These receptors were taken from a human donor with chronic lymphocytic leukemia. The CDR3 runs from the conserved cysteine through the conserved F or W. A D gene is named only where the DNA matches it firmly. Clone size is given for some rows only: seen once, a few or many times, or a class if the clone is expanded.

j_call: TRBJ2-7; clone_size: .; v_call: TRBV28; d_call: TRBD2; cdr3_aa: CASRGTSGGYEQYF; cdr3_nt: TGTGCCAGCAGGGGGACTAGCGGGGGTTACGAGCAGTACTTC
j_call: TRBJ2-2; clone_size: .; v_call: TRBV14; d_call: .; cdr3_aa: CASSQFGHAGELFF; cdr3_nt: TGTGCCAGCAGCCAATTCGGGCACGCCGGGGAGCTGTTTTTT
j_call: TRBJ2-1; clone_size: .; v_call: TRBV4-1; d_call: TRBD2; cdr3_aa: CASSPVGGSSYNEQFF; cdr3_nt: TGCGCCAGCAGCCCCGTGGGAGGGAGCTCCTACAATGAGCAGTTCTTC
j_call: TRBJ2-5; clone_size: .; v_call: TRBV28; d_call: TRBD1; cdr3_aa: CASSSRDRPYQETQYF; cdr3_nt: TGTGCCAGCAGTTCCCGGGACAGACCTTACCAAGAGACCCAGTACTTC
j_call: TRBJ1-1; clone_size: .; v_call: TRBV5-1; d_call: TRBD1; cdr3_aa: CASSSSDRDLNTEAFF; cdr3_nt: TGCGCCAGCAGCTCCTCAGACAGGGACCTGAACACTGAAGCTTTCTTT
j_call: TRBJ1-2; clone_size: .; v_call: TRBV28; d_call: .; cdr3_aa: CASSPGTYGYTF; cdr3_nt: TGTGCCAGCAGTCCAGGGACCTATGGCTACACCTTC
j_call: TRBJ2-7; clone_size: once; v_call: TRBV28; d_call: .; cdr3_aa: CATKLGGTNSYEQYF; cdr3_nt: TGTGCCACCAAACTTGGGGGGACGAACTCCTACGAGCAGTACTTC
j_call: TRBJ2-3; clone_size: .; v_call: TRBV11-1; d_call: TRBD2; cdr3_aa: CASSLGTSGSGTDTQYF; cdr3_nt: TGTGCCAGCAGCTTAGGCACTAGCGGGAGCGGAACAGATACGCAGTATTTT
j_call: TRBJ2-5; clone_size: few; v_call: TRBV19; d_call: .; cdr3_aa: CASTDGGQETQYF; cdr3_nt: TGTGCCAGTACCGACGGGGGTCAAGAGACCCAGTACTTC
j_call: TRBJ2-1; clone_size: few; v_call: TRBV4-1; d_call: TRBD2; cdr3_aa: CASSQGLVNEQFF; cdr3_nt: TGCGCCAGCAGCCAGGGACTAGTCAATGAGCAGTTCTTC
j_call: TRBJ2-2; clone_size: .; v_call: TRBV5-8; d_call: TRBD1; cdr3_aa: CASSKGQITGELFF; cdr3_nt: TGTGCCAGCAGCAAGGGACAGATCACCGGGGAGCTGTTTTTT
j_call: TRBJ1-2; clone_size: .; v_call: TRBV18; d_call: TRBD1; cdr3_aa: CASSLNEGAWDYGYTF; cdr3_nt: TGTGCCAGCTCACTCAATGAGGGGGCGTGGGACTATGGCTACACCTTC
j_call: TRBJ2-6; clone_size: .; v_call: TRBV4-1; d_call: .; cdr3_aa: CASSRVSGANVLTF; cdr3_nt: TGCGCCAGCAGCCGTGTCTCTGGGGCCAACGTCCTGACTTTC
j_call: TRBJ1-5; clone_size: .; v_call: TRBV28; d_call: .; cdr3_aa: CASSLEGRTQHF; cdr3_nt: TGTGCCAGCAGTTTGGAAGGACGGACCCAGCATTTT
j_call: TRBJ2-5; clone_size: .; v_call: TRBV28; d_call: TRBD2; cdr3_aa: CASSPPATSGQETQYF; cdr3_nt: TGTGCCAGCAGTCCCCCTGCGACTAGCGGTCAAGAGACCCAGTACTTC
j_call: TRBJ2-6; clone_size: .; v_call: TRBV21-1; d_call: .; cdr3_aa: CASSKLRARRSGANVLTF; cdr3_nt: TGTGCCAGCAGCAAATTGAGAGCCCGCAGGTCTGGGGCCAACGTCCTGACTTTC
j_call: TRBJ1-6; clone_size: few; v_call: TRBV15; d_call: TRBD1; cdr3_aa: CATSSTRDRGTDSPLHF; cdr3_nt: TGTGCCACCAGCAGCACCCGGGACAGGGGAACGGATTCACCCCTCCACTTT
j_call: TRBJ2-1; clone_size: once; v_call: TRBV7-6; d_call: .; cdr3_aa: CASSRYRGEDNEQFF; cdr3_nt: TGTGCCAGCAGCCGATACCGGGGCGAAGACAATGAGCAGTTCTTC
j_call: TRBJ1-1; clone_size: .; v_call: TRBV29-1; d_call: .; cdr3_aa: CSVELAGAYTEAFF; cdr3_nt: TGCAGCGTTGAACTAGCAGGGGCTTACACTGAAGCTTTCTTT
j_call: TRBJ2-2; clone_size: .; v_call: TRBV5-1; d_call: .; cdr3_aa: CASTAVGVTGELFF; cdr3_nt: TGCGCCAGCACAGCCGTGGGGGTCACCGGGGAGCTGTTTTTT
j_call: TRBJ1-2; clone_size: few; v_call: TRBV5-6; d_call: .; cdr3_aa: CASRAGGANYGYTF; cdr3_nt: TGTGCCAGCAGAGCGGGTGGGGCTAACTATGGCTACACCTTC
j_call: TRBJ2-7; clone_size: .; v_call: TRBV20-1; d_call: TRBD1; cdr3_aa: CSAKTGREQYF; cdr3_nt: TGCAGTGCCAAGACAGGGCGGGAGCAGTACTTC
j_call: TRBJ2-1; clone_size: .; v_call: TRBV11-2; d_call: TRBD1; cdr3_aa: CASSTRQGSSYNEQFF; cdr3_nt: TGTGCCAGCAGCACACGACAGGGGAGCTCCTACAATGAGCAGTTCTTC
j_call: TRBJ2-7; clone_size: .; v_call: TRBV12-2; d_call: .; cdr3_aa: CASRARGASGGRSYEQYF; cdr3_nt: TGTGCAAGTCGCGCCCGCGGGGCTAGCGGGGGGCGCTCCTACGAGCAGTACTTC
j_call: TRBJ2-5; clone_size: .; v_call: TRBV7-6; d_call: .; cdr3_aa: CASSSRSGPRGETQYF; cdr3_nt: TGTGCCAGCAGCTCCAGGTCGGGGCCCCGGGGAGAGACCCAGTACTTC
j_call: TRBJ1-2; clone_size: .; v_call: TRBV23-1; d_call: .; cdr3_aa: CASSQSDSWYGYTF; cdr3_nt: TGCGCCAGCAGTCAATCAGACAGCTGGTATGGCTACACCTTC
j_call: TRBJ1-2; clone_size: .; v_call: TRBV5-1; d_call: TRBD1; cdr3_aa: CASSLDRGLGYGYTF; cdr3_nt: TGCGCCAGCAGCCTCGACAGGGGGCTTGGCTATGGCTACACCTTC
j_call: TRBJ2-2; clone_size: .; v_call: TRBV11-3; d_call: TRBD1; cdr3_aa: CASSPTGAGELFF; cdr3_nt: TGTGCCAGCAGCCCGACAGGGGCCGGGGAGCTGTTTTTT
j_call: TRBJ2-5; clone_size: .; v_call: TRBV7-3; d_call: .; cdr3_aa: CASSQDGSKSETQYF; cdr3_nt: TGTGCCAGCAGTCAGGACGGGAGCAAATCAGAGACCCAGTACTTC
j_call: TRBJ2-7; clone_size: .; v_call: TRBV19; d_call: .; cdr3_aa: CASSISSQGIPVYEQYF; cdr3_nt: TGTGCCAGTAGTATAAGCTCACAGGGAATCCCTGTTTACGAGCAGTACTTC
j_call: TRBJ2-1; clone_size: .; v_call: TRBV4-1; d_call: TRBD2; cdr3_aa: CASSQEASGGFNEQFF; cdr3_nt: TGCGCCAGCAGCCAAGAGGCTAGCGGGGGGTTCAATGAGCAGTTCTTC
j_call: TRBJ1-1; clone_size: .; v_call: TRBV19; d_call: .; cdr3_aa: CASSILRGTEAFF; cdr3_nt: TGTGCCAGTAGTATTCTTCGGGGCACTGAAGCTTTCTTT
j_call: TRBJ2-5; clone_size: .; v_call: TRBV6-5; d_call: .; cdr3_aa: CASSYRRGLQETQYF; cdr3_nt: TGTGCCAGCAGTTACCGGCGGGGACTCCAAGAGACCCAGTACTTC
j_call: TRBJ2-7; clone_size: few; v_call: TRBV4-1; d_call: .; cdr3_aa: CASSLTGFGEQYF; cdr3_nt: TGCGCCAGCAGCCTTACGGGCTTTGGAGAGCAGTACTTC
j_call: TRBJ1-2; clone_size: .; v_call: TRBV6-1; d_call: TRBD1; cdr3_aa: CASSRTGSTHGYTF; cdr3_nt: TGTGCCAGCAGTAGGACAGGGTCAACCCATGGCTACACCTTC
j_call: TRBJ1-1; clone_size: few; v_call: TRBV15; d_call: TRBD1; cdr3_aa: CATSSDRVVATEAFF; cdr3_nt: TGTGCCACCAGCAGTGACAGGGTGGTTGCGACTGAAGCTTTCTTT
j_call: TRBJ1-3; clone_size: many; v_call: TRBV6-5; d_call: TRBD1; cdr3_aa: CASSLTTGAGNTIYF; cdr3_nt: TGTGCCAGCAGTTTAACGACAGGGGCTGGAAACACCATATATTTT
j_call: TRBJ2-7; clone_size: .; v_call: TRBV4-1; d_call: TRBD1; cdr3_aa: CASSHPPLLQGVSSYEQYF; cdr3_nt: TGCGCCAGCAGCCATCCGCCGCTCTTACAGGGGGTGAGTTCCTACGAGCAGTACTTC
j_call: TRBJ2-2; clone_size: .; v_call: TRBV9; d_call: TRBD2; cdr3_aa: CASSVAGGPNTGELFF; cdr3_nt: TGTGCCAGCAGCGTAGCGGGAGGGCCTAACACCGGGGAGCTGTTTTTT
j_call: TRBJ2-7; clone_size: .; v_call: TRBV7-2; d_call: .; cdr3_aa: CASSPDLSFTYEQYF; cdr3_nt: TGTGCCAGCAGCCCGGACTTATCTTTTACGTACGAGCAGTACTTC
j_call: TRBJ1-2; clone_size: few; v_call: TRBV9; d_call: TRBD1; cdr3_aa: CASSAPPGQWRHGYTF; cdr3_nt: TGTGCCAGCAGCGCCCCCCCGGGACAGTGGAGGCATGGCTACACCTTC
j_call: TRBJ2-7; clone_size: once; v_call: TRBV29-1; d_call: .; cdr3_aa: CSAHKTGSYEQYF; cdr3_nt: TGCAGCGCCCACAAGACAGGTTCCTACGAGCAGTACTTC
j_call: TRBJ2-7; clone_size: once; v_call: TRBV5-1; d_call: .; cdr3_aa: CASSLFRSYEQYF; cdr3_nt: TGTGCCAGCAGCTTGTTTCGCTCCTACGAGCAGTACTTC
j_call: TRBJ2-2; clone_size: few; v_call: TRBV19; d_call: TRBD1; cdr3_aa: CASSTRQGNTGELFF; cdr3_nt: TGTGCCAGTAGTACCAGACAGGGAAACACCGGGGAGCTGTTTTTT
j_call: TRBJ1-6; clone_size: few; v_call: TRBV6-6; d_call: TRBD1; cdr3_aa: CASRPGQPPINSPLHF; cdr3_nt: TGTGCCAGCCGGCCGGGACAGCCCCCGATAAATTCACCCCTCCACTTT
j_call: TRBJ1-5; clone_size: .; v_call: TRBV4-3; d_call: .; cdr3_aa: CASSQDSGGNQPQHF; cdr3_nt: TGCGCCAGCAGCCAAGATTCGGGCGGGAATCAGCCCCAGCATTTT
j_call: TRBJ1-1; clone_size: .; v_call: TRBV11-2; d_call: .; cdr3_aa: CASSLGGGKAFF; cdr3_nt: TGTGCCAGCAGCTTAGGCGGGGGAAAAGCTTTCTTT
j_call: TRBJ1-2; clone_size: few; v_call: TRBV7-9; d_call: .; cdr3_aa: CASSLVGGHTVNYGYTF; cdr3_nt: TGCGCCAGCAGCTTAGTGGGAGGCCACACTGTCAACTATGGCTACACCTTC
j_call: TRBJ1-2; clone_size: .; v_call: TRBV29-1; d_call: .; cdr3_aa: CSVEGSGGNGYTF; cdr3_nt: TGCAGCGTTGAAGGTTCGGGGGGAAATGGCTACACCTTC
j_call: TRBJ2-7; clone_size: .; v_call: TRBV5-4; d_call: .; cdr3_aa: CASSWKGRSYEQYF; cdr3_nt: TGTGCCAGCAGCTGGAAAGGACGGTCCTACGAGCAGTACTTC
j_call: TRBJ2-2; clone_size: .; v_call: TRBV10-2; d_call: TRBD1; cdr3_aa: CASSNTGGYANTGELFF; cdr3_nt: TGCGCCAGCAGTAACACAGGGGGCTACGCGAACACCGGGGAGCTGTTTTTT
j_call: TRBJ1-1; clone_size: .; v_call: TRBV6-1; d_call: TRBD1; cdr3_aa: CASTQGDTEAFF; cdr3_nt: TGTGCCAGCACCCAGGGGGACACTGAAGCTTTCTTT
j_call: TRBJ1-3; clone_size: .; v_call: TRBV2; d_call: TRBD1; cdr3_aa: CATGTVSGNTIYF; cdr3_nt: TGTGCCACCGGGACAGTCTCTGGAAACACCATATATTTT
j_call: TRBJ2-1; clone_size: .; v_call: TRBV5-1; d_call: TRBD2; cdr3_aa: CASSLLAGGSYNEQFF; cdr3_nt: TGCGCCAGCAGCTTGCTAGCGGGAGGGTCCTACAATGAGCAGTTCTTC
j_call: TRBJ1-1; clone_size: .; v_call: TRBV19; d_call: .; cdr3_aa: CASSGIEAFF; cdr3_nt: TGTGCCAGTAGTGGAATTGAAGCTTTCTTT